The 29 T cell receptor beta chains below all came from one sample that was sequenced in a study of CD8 T cells in ankylosing spondylitis. One entry per CDR3 protein, called by TCRdb with MiXCR from the 5' RACE reads. Seen here are around 250,000 distinct CDR3 sequences, roughly 10% observed once, and the top ten hold roughly 6.8%. Sequencing was performed on blood, either unsorted or a sorted T cell fraction (not recorded which). These TCRs come from a male donor with ankylosing spondylitis or in good health (not recorded which).

At least ten counts were recorded for this clonotype. The gene calls are TRBV6-4 and TRBJ2-7; 7 bases fit TRBD1. CDR1 MRHNA and CDR2 SNTAGT come from the germline V gene. V lost 0 bases and J lost 3; bases outside the gene matches: 8. CDR3 length equals 16 residues. The CDR3: CASSDSKQGRVYEQYF. In DNA form, the CDR3 reads TGTGCCAGCAGTGACTCGAAACAGGGGCGCGTCTACGAGCAGTACTTC.

This clonotype was detected ten times or more. The V gene is TRBV24-1, the J gene TRBJ2-1, with unresolved D. V was cut by 9 bases and J by 5 bases, with 7 bases left in between. The germline V gene encodes CDR1 KGHDR and CDR2 SFDVKD. The CDR3 is made up of 11 amino acids. This chain's CDR3 is CATDGNNEQFF. DNA for the CDR3: TGTGCCACCGACGGAAACAATGAGCAGTTCTTC.

The CDR3 loop reads CASRGGSEQYF. The DNA for the CDR3 is TGTGCCAGCAGGGGGGGATCCGAGCAGTACTTC. The V call is TRBV7-9, the J call TRBJ2-7; D may be TRBD2 (6 bases). Trimming took off 6 bases at V and 6 bases at J, with 9 bases between the two ends. CDR1 is SEHNR, CDR2 FQNEAQ, per germline (reference sequence). The CDR3 is made up of 11 amino acids.

This clonotype was recorded at least ten times. The rearrangement joins TRBV29-1 to TRBJ1-3; 7 bases are a match to TRBD1. The CDR3 sequence is 14 residues long. Germline V gene data show CDR1 as SQVTM and CDR2 as ANQGSEA. Trimming took 4 bases from V and 0 from J; bases not matched to a gene: 3. The CDR3 DNA reads TGCAGCGTTGGAGGGGACAGCTCTGGAAACACCATATATTTT. Residues: CSVGGDSSGNTIYF.

This clonotype was counted ten times or more. The V call is TRBV29-1, the J call TRBJ1-2, with D tentatively TRBD1 (6 bases). CDR3 length: 15 residues. V was cut by 1 base and J by 3 bases, with 15 bases left in between. Germline CDR1 SQVTM, CDR2 ANQGSEA. CDR3 bases: TGCAGCGTTGAAGCCCGGACAGCTTGGGACTATGGCTACACCTTC. As protein: CSVEARTAWDYGYTF.

This clonotype occurred many times. The chain uses TRBV5-1 and TRBJ1-3; TRBD1 might be the D (6 bases). The CDR3 covers 17 residues. Per the germline V gene, CDR1 is SGHRS and CDR2 is YFSETQ. V was pared by 0 bases and J by 0 bases, with 13 bases between. This chain's CDR3 is CASSLGGGDLSGNTIYF. The CDR3 DNA sequence: TGCGCCAGCAGCTTGGGAGGGGGGGACCTCTCTGGAAACACCATATATTTT.

This clonotype was seen repeatedly, ten times or more. The chain employs TRBV5-6 and TRBJ2-1, with TRBD2 matching over 7 bases. The germline V gene has CDR1 SGHDT and CDR2 YYEEEE. Unmatched junction bases numbered 8, after V lost 2 bases and J lost 6 bases. This CDR3 is built from 15 residues. CDR3 loop: CASSFIGGIGNEQFF. The CDR3 nucleotides read TGTGCCAGCAGCTTTATCGGGGGGATCGGCAATGAGCAGTTCTTC.

This clonotype was recorded a few times. The chain carries TRBV28 and TRBJ2-5, with unresolved D. The V gene's germline CDR1 is MDHEN and CDR2 SYDVKM. There are 14 residues in the CDR3. Trimming stripped 5 bases from V and 5 bases from J, with 15 bases between. DNA for the CDR3: TGTGCCAGCAGTCTCATACAGTTCGGGGAGACCCAGTACTTC. Residues: CASSLIQFGETQYF.

Details on this clonotype: A read error is possible here, since a much larger clone lies one base away. The J gene is TRBJ2-1, the V gene TRBV5-1; no definite D call. The V gene's germline CDR1 is SGHRS and CDR2 YFSETQ. This CDR3 is built from 13 residues. The CDR3 reads CTSSLGVSNEQFF. CDR3 coding DNA: TGCACCAGCAGCTTGGGTGTTTCGAATGAGCAGTTCTTC.

The table lists this clonotype with many counts. The chain is built from TRBV20-1 and TRBJ2-7, with 9 bases lining up with TRBD2. Looked up from germline, CDR1 is DFQATT and CDR2 is SNEGSKA (reference sequence). Trimming at V came to 6 bases and at J to 5 bases, leaving 8 bases not matched to a gene. The CDR3 totals 13 residues. For the CDR3, the DNA is TGCAGTGCGCGCGGGGGGGCGATTAACGAGCAGTACTTC. Translation gives CSARGGAINEQYF.

This clonotype was detected many times. Here the CDR3 reads CASSPGTVQETQYF. For the CDR3, the DNA is TGCGCCAGCAGCCCTGGGACTGTCCAAGAGACCCAGTACTTC. The rearrangement links TRBV5-1 to TRBJ2-5; maybe TRBD2 (6 bases). This CDR3 contains 14 residues. The germline CDR1 and CDR2 sequences are SGHRS and YFSETQ. The V end was cut by 4 bases, the J end by 1 base, with 11 bases between.

This clonotype was detected many times. This chain joins TRBV20-1 and TRBJ2-1, with D unresolved. The germline CDR1 and CDR2 sequences are DFQATT and SNEGSKA (reference sequence). The V end was cut by 6 bases, the J end by 3 bases, with 9 bases between. The CDR3 has 12 residues. The CDR3, as DNA: TGCAGTGCCCTCCAGGTCTACAATGAGCAGTTCTTC. Its translation: CSALQVYNEQFF.

This clonotype was picked up many times. The chain has TRBV24-1 and TRBJ2-3; D not resolved. Germline V gene sequence: CDR1 KGHDR, CDR2 SFDVKD. V was shortened by 5 bases and J by 1 base, with 6 bases between the two germline ends. This CDR3 is built from 13 residues. CDR3: CATSGVGTDTQYF. DNA for the CDR3: TGTGCCACCAGTGGGGTCGGCACAGATACGCAGTATTTT.

This clonotype has just a few counts. J is TRBJ1-2 and V is TRBV11-2; 7 bases are a match to TRBD1. The CDR3 contains 16 residues. Losses at the gene ends were 5 bases for V and 5 bases for J; bases not matched to a gene: 14. Germline-derived CDR1 and CDR2 are SGHAT and FQNNGV. The CDR3 bases are TGTGCCAGCAGCCCGATAAAAGGGGGCGGGTTATATGGCTACACCTTC. It codes for CASSPIKGGGLYGYTF.

This clonotype was seen repeatedly, ten times or more. J is TRBJ1-2 and V is TRBV20-1; D is perhaps TRBD1 (5 bases). V shed 4 bases and J shed 4 bases, with 13 bases lying between them. This CDR3 is built from 13 residues. CDR1 is DFQATT and CDR2 is SNEGSKA in the germline V gene (reference sequence). In DNA, the CDR3 is TGCAGTGCTAATCAGGGAAGAGGCTATGGCTACACCTTC. Residues: CSANQGRGYGYTF.

The chain is built from TRBV4-2 and TRBJ1-4; D might be TRBD1 (6 bases). V lost 6 bases, J lost 6 bases, and 29 bases lay in between. The CDR3 contains 19 residues. Germline values: CDR1 LGHNA, CDR2 YNFKEQ. CDR3 coding DNA: TGTGCCAGCAGGCTGACGGGGGGACATCAAAGTCGGCGCTATGAAAAACTGTTTTTT. This codes for CASRLTGGHQSRRYEKLFF.

This clonotype has ten or more counts. The rearrangement links TRBV6-6 to TRBJ2-6; no reliable D call. The V gene's germline CDR1 is MNHNY and CDR2 SVGAGI (reference sequence). V gave up 6 bases and J gave up 0 bases, with 9 bases separating them. CDR3 length equals 15 residues. CDR3 loop: CASSFSGSGANVLTF. CDR3 nucleotides: TGTGCCAGCAGCTTCTCCGGCTCTGGGGCCAACGTCCTGACTTTC.

This clonotype was counted at least ten times. This chain links TRBV3-1 with TRBJ1-1; no firm D call. CDR1 and CDR2 from the germline V gene are LGHDT and YNNKEL (reference sequence). V lost 2 bases, J lost 1 base, and 11 bases lay in between. The CDR3 has 15 residues. In DNA, the CDR3 is TGTGCCAGCAGCCAACAAACCTACACGAACACTGAAGCTTTCTTT. It translates to CASSQQTYTNTEAFF.

Ten or more counts support this clonotype. The CDR3 bases are TGCGCCAGCAGCTCGGGACTAGCGGGGGCCCACAATGAGCAGTTCTTC. Encoded protein: CASSSGLAGAHNEQFF. The rearrangement joins TRBV5-1 to TRBJ2-1; 14 positions match TRBD2. V lost 3 bases, J lost 5 bases, and 4 bases stayed unmatched. The germline gives CDR1 SGHRS, CDR2 YFSETQ. This CDR3 region has 16 residues.

This clonotype was counted only a few times. The chain has TRBV24-1 and TRBJ2-1; D could derive from TRBD1 or TRBD2 (7 bases each). Between the trimmed V and J ends, which lost 4 bases and 7 bases, there was a span of 16 bases. Germline V gene lookup returns CDR1 KGHDR and CDR2 SFDVKD. The CDR3 consists of 15 residues. The CDR3 sequence: CATSDPGQGGNEQFF. The CDR3 DNA is TGTGCCACCAGTGACCCTGGCCAGGGGGGGAATGAGCAGTTCTTC.

There are a few counts of this clonotype. The genes are TRBV12-3 or TRBV12-4 and TRBJ1-6, with 7 bases matching TRBD1. The CDR3 is 15 residues long. V was pared by 6 bases and J by 9 bases, with 11 bases of the junction left unmatched. The CDR3 loop is CASSTEGATFSPLHF. The CDR3 DNA sequence: TGTGCCAGCAGCACCGAGGGGGCTACTTTTTCACCCCTCCACTTT.

The table lists this clonotype with a few counts. The genes are TRBV7-3 and TRBJ2-3, with 9 bases identical to TRBD2. The CDR3 covers 15 residues. The junction had 7 bases not matched to a gene; V was cut back by 4 bases and J by 5 bases. Germline CDR1 is SGHTA and CDR2 is FQGTGA. The CDR3 is CASSYNAGGEDTQYF. CDR3 bases: TGTGCCAGCAGCTACAACGCGGGAGGGGAAGATACGCAGTATTTT.

The V gene is TRBV20-1, the J gene TRBJ2-7; 7 nucleotides line up with TRBD2. J gave up 12 bases and V 3 bases, and 14 bases lay outside the gene matches. CDR1 is DFQATT, CDR2 SNEGSKA, per germline (reference sequence). The length of the CDR3 is 13 residues. The CDR3 is CSASAGIGLEAYF. The CDR3 DNA follows: TGCAGTGCTAGCGCTGGGATCGGACTAGAAGCGTACTTC.

This clonotype has just a few counts. The chain joins TRBV5-6 to TRBJ2-7; D unresolved. The germline CDR1 and CDR2 sequences are SGHDT and YYEEEE. There are 12 residues in the CDR3. Trimming left V 4 bases short and J 2 bases short, with 7 bases between. The CDR3 DNA is TGTGCCAGCAGCCGGTTCCCCTACGAGCAGTACTTC. Translated: CASSRFPYEQYF.

J is TRBJ1-3 and V is TRBV20-1; tentative D call: TRBD1 (5 bases). The germline CDR1 and CDR2 sequences are DFQATT and SNEGSKA (reference sequence). V lost 3 bases and J lost 4, with 10 bases in between. The CDR3 extends over 13 amino acids. The CDR3 reads CSASMGPGNTIYF. DNA for the CDR3: TGCAGTGCTAGCATGGGGCCGGGAAACACCATATATTTT.

The V call is TRBV6-6, the J call TRBJ2-1, with 8 bases fitting TRBD2. Trimming cost V 2 bases and J 1 base; bases outside gene matches: 1. The germline CDR1 and CDR2 sequences are MNHNY and SVGAGI (reference sequence). The CDR3 has 15 amino acids. The DNA for the CDR3 is TGTGCCAGCAGTTACCGGGAGGGGTCCTACAATGAGCAGTTCTTC. Its protein product is CASSYREGSYNEQFF.

This clonotype came up many times. The V and J genes are TRBV20-1 and TRBJ1-6; TRBD1 matches at 10 bases. Per germline, CDR1 DFQATT and CDR2 SNEGSKA (reference sequence). V lost 6 bases, J lost 9 bases, and 11 bases stayed unmatched. The CDR3 has 15 residues. CDR3 amino acids: CSAPLPGQGGSPLHF. Here the CDR3 DNA reads TGCAGTGCGCCACTACCTGGACAGGGGGGTTCACCCCTCCACTTT.

This chain connects TRBV12-3 or TRBV12-4 to TRBJ2-2; 13 bases fit TRBD2. There are 15 residues in the CDR3. V was pared by 6 bases and J by 8 bases, with 6 bases of the junction left unmatched. The CDR3 protein is CASRQGLAGAGELFF. In DNA, the CDR3 is TGTGCCAGCAGACAAGGACTAGCGGGAGCAGGGGAGCTGTTTTTT.

This clonotype was seen at least ten times. This chain links TRBV20-1 with TRBJ1-6; D possibly corresponds to TRBD1 (5 bases). CDR3 length: 15 residues. V was cut by 0 bases and J by 9 bases, with 15 bases left in between. Looked up from germline, CDR1 is DFQATT and CDR2 is SNEGSKA (reference sequence). The CDR3 sequence: CSARDPGLGGSPLHF. The CDR3 DNA is TGCAGTGCTAGAGATCCGGGGCTAGGCGGTTCACCCCTCCACTTT.